One sample yielded the 32 T cell receptor beta chains listed below, sequenced in a study of T cell changes during pregnancy in multiple sclerosis. Only in-frame clones appear in the TCRdb table, and some are missing; sequencing was by immunoSEQ multiplex PCR. The table records approximately 70,000 clones, over 85% of them present only once. Here the sequenced sample was CD4+ T cells from peripheral blood mononuclear cells, taken after pregnancy. The receptors come from a female donor with multiple sclerosis, enrolled in a pregnancy study.

J is TRBJ2-3 and V is TRBV9, with D perhaps matching TRBD2 (6 bases). The ends were cut back, 0 bases at V and 0 bases at J, with 8 bases in the middle. The CDR3 has 15 amino acids. Germline V gene lookup returns CDR1 SGDLS and CDR2 YYNGEE. CDR3 coding DNA: TGTGCCAGCAGCGTAGTCGGGAGTAGCACAGATACGCAGTATTTT. Protein product: CASSVVGSSTDTQYF.

The V and J genes are TRBV7-9 and TRBJ2-1, with D perhaps TRBD2 (7 bases). There are 17 residues in the CDR3. The germline CDR1 and CDR2 sequences are SEHNR and FQNEAQ (reference sequence). V dropped 0 bases and J dropped 2 bases, with 14 bases sitting between them. CDR3 protein: CASSLAGGTKTYNEQFF. Written as DNA, the CDR3 is TGTGCCAGCAGCTTAGCGGGGGGGACAAAGACCTACAATGAGCAGTTCTTC. The entire variable domain, with the rest obtained from reference TRBV7-9 and TRBJ2-1, is as follows: DTGVSQNPRHKITKRGQNVTFRCDPISEHNRLYWYRQTLGQGPEFLTYFQNEAQLEKSRLLSDRFSAERPKGSFSTLEIQRTEQGDSAMYLCASSLAGGTKTYNEQFFGPGTRLTVL.

The V and J genes are TRBV7-2 and TRBJ1-1, with TRBD1 as a possible D gene (6 bases). Trimming took 5 bases from V and 6 from J, leaving 13 bases between them. The CDR3 totals 13 residues. Germline assignment: CDR1 SGHTA and CDR2 FQGNSA. The CDR3 protein is CASSPVGGAEAFF. The DNA of the CDR3 is TGTGCCAGCAGCCCGGTAGGGGGAGCTGAAGCTTTCTTT.

The chain is built from TRBV5-8 and TRBJ2-4; no clear D. V was cut by 1 base and J by 0 bases, with 5 bases left in between. The CDR3 consists of 14 residues. Germline-derived CDR1 and CDR2 are SGHTS and YDEGEE. CDR3 loop: CASSLYRAKNIQYF. The CDR3 DNA follows: TGTGCCAGCAGCTTGTACAGAGCCAAAAACATTCAGTACTTC.

CDR3 sequence: CASSQDDGTSGNIQYF. The CDR3 region has the DNA TGTGCCAGCAGCCAAGATGACGGGACTAGCGGAAACATTCAGTACTTC. This chain joins TRBV4-2 and TRBJ2-4; 11 nucleotides line up with TRBD2. The CDR3 is 16 amino acids. The junction had 4 bases not matched to a gene; V was cut back by 0 bases and J by 6 bases. Germline assignment: CDR1 LGHNA and CDR2 YNFKEQ.

This chain connects TRBV19 to TRBJ2-7; 9 bases align to TRBD2. CDR1 and CDR2 from the germline V gene are LNHDA and SQIVND (reference sequence). The ends lost 4 bases at V and 3 bases at J; junction bases unmatched: 10. CDR3 length: 16 amino acids. CDR3 residues: CASSNGQLAGNYEQYF. In DNA, the CDR3 is TGTGCCAGTAGTAACGGTCAGCTAGCGGGAAACTACGAGCAGTACTTC.

The chain combines TRBV28 with TRBJ2-7; maybe TRBD2 (6 bases). Trimming removed 9 bases at V and 2 bases at J, with 14 bases between. This CDR3 contains 13 residues. Germline V gives CDR1 MDHEN, CDR2 SYDVKM. CDR3 bases: TGTGCCAGTACTCAGGGCGGGACCTACGAGCAGTACTTC. The encoded protein is CASTQGGTYEQYF.

The chain is built from TRBV6-4 and TRBJ1-5; D gene uncertain. The CDR3 loop spans 13 amino acids. Germline V gene lookup returns CDR1 MRHNA and CDR2 SNTAGT. V was pared by 3 bases and J by 5 bases, with 8 bases between. The CDR3 region has the DNA TGTGCCAGCAGTGAAACCGGGGATCAGCCCCAGCATTTT. Amino acid sequence: CASSETGDQPQHF.

The V and J genes are TRBV2 and TRBJ2-3, with D perhaps matching TRBD2 (6 bases). V dropped 6 bases and J dropped 0 bases, with 10 bases sitting between them. This CDR3 comprises 14 residues. Germline CDR1 SNHLY, CDR2 FYNNEI. The CDR3 sequence is CASRSGLSTDTQYF. The DNA for the CDR3 is TGTGCCAGCAGATCGGGACTCAGCACAGATACGCAGTATTTT.

The chain is built from TRBV19 and TRBJ2-5; D uncertain. The V end lost 3 bases, the J end lost 4 bases, and 9 bases lay between the germline ends. CDR1 is LNHDA, CDR2 SQIVND, per germline (reference sequence). The CDR3 has 13 amino acids. CDR3 sequence reads: CASSMDGGETQYF. CDR3 nucleotides: TGTGCCAGTAGTATGGATGGCGGAGAGACCCAGTACTTC.

The V call is TRBV28, the J call TRBJ2-3; the D gene is possibly TRBD2 (5 bases). Trimming took 2 bases from V and 6 from J, leaving 12 bases between them. CDR1 is MDHEN, CDR2 SYDVKM, per germline. This CDR3 is 14 amino acids long. DNA of the CDR3: TGTGCCAGCAGTTTAGGTGGGAGAGGGGATACGCAGTATTTT. Translation gives CASSLGGRGDTQYF.

This clone appeared once. This sequence joins TRBV5-4 and TRBJ2-2; D gene uncertain. Trimming pared 4 bases from V and 2 bases from J, leaving 6 bases between. CDR3 length: 13 amino acids. CDR1 is SGHNT, CDR2 YYREEE, per germline (reference sequence). The CDR3 region is CASSPRNTGELFF. CDR3 nucleotides: TGTGCCAGCAGCCCGCGAAACACCGGGGAGCTGTTTTTT. Looking up the rest from reference TRBV5-4 and TRBJ2-2 gives the full variable domain: ETGVTQSPTHLIKTRGQQVTLRCSSQSGHNTVSWYQQALGQGPQFIFQYYREEENGRGNFPPRFSGLQFPNYSSELNVNALELDDSALYLCASSPRNTGELFFGEGSRLTVL.

CDR3 bases: TGTGCCAGCAGTGAACTAGCGGGAGCCACAGATACGCAGTATTTT. Translation gives CASSELAGATDTQYF. The chain has TRBV2 and TRBJ2-3; 10 nucleotides line up with TRBD2. CDR3 size: 15 residues. CDR1 SNHLY and CDR2 FYNNEI come from the germline V gene. The V segment lost 2 bases and the J segment 2 bases; nucleotides outside the gene matches: 1. Full variable domain (rest looked up from reference TRBV2 and TRBJ2-3): EPEVTQTPSHQVTQMGQEVILRCVPISNHLYFYWYRQILGQKVEFLVSFYNNEISEKSEIFDDQFSVERPDGSNFTLKIRSTKLEDSAMYFCASSELAGATDTQYFGPGTRLTVL.

This chain uses TRBV4-1 with TRBJ1-5; 9 bases agree with TRBD1. Germline CDR1 MGHRA, CDR2 YSYEKL. This CDR3 is 18 amino acids long. V shed 2 bases, J shed 0 bases, and the junction held 8 bases outside the gene matches. CDR3 residues: CASSQTGTGRFSNQPQHF. CDR3 DNA: TGCGCCAGCAGCCAAACCGGGACAGGGAGGTTTAGCAATCAGCCCCAGCATTTT.

The gene calls are TRBV28 and TRBJ2-7; 8 bases line up with TRBD1. J lost 3 bases, V lost 4 bases, and 8 bases had no gene match. From germline, CDR1 is MDHEN and CDR2 SYDVKM. CDR3 size: 15 residues. CDR3 region: CASSSPGQGGYEQYF. The CDR3 nucleotides read TGTGCCAGCAGTTCCCCCGGACAGGGCGGCTACGAGCAGTACTTC.

This chain uses TRBV5-6 with TRBJ2-5; 7 nucleotides align to TRBD1. The CDR3 loop spans 13 amino acids. Trimming took 3 bases from V and 1 from J; bases not matched to a gene: 0. Germline V CDR1 and CDR2: SGHDT, YYEEEE. For the CDR3, the DNA is TGTGCCAGCAGCTGGGACAGCCAAGAGACCCAGTACTTC. It encodes CASSWDSQETQYF.

The chain combines TRBV11-3 with TRBJ2-7; 7 bases map to TRBD2. The CDR3 is 14 amino acids. The germline gives CDR1 SGHNT, CDR2 YENEEA. J lost 7 bases, V lost 9 bases, and 15 bases had no gene match. Here the CDR3 reads CARERDGVRMEQYF. CDR3 nucleotides: TGTGCCAGAGAGCGGGACGGAGTACGAATGGAGCAGTACTTC.

The chain combines TRBV30 with TRBJ2-3; TRBD1 matches at 7 bases. V was pared by 2 bases and J by 2 bases, with 7 bases of the junction left unmatched. The length of the CDR3 is 15 residues. Per germline, CDR1 GTSNPN and CDR2 SVGIG (reference sequence). As DNA, the CDR3 is TGTGCCTGGAGTAGAAACAGGGGACCCACAGATACGCAGTATTTT. The encoded protein is CAWSRNRGPTDTQYF.

V gene TRBV19 combines with J gene TRBJ2-7; weak D call: TRBD2 (5 bases). Germline-derived CDR1 and CDR2 are LNHDA and SQIVND (reference sequence). The CDR3 totals 14 residues. Deletions cut 5 bases from V and 1 base from J, with 12 bases between. For the CDR3, the DNA is TGTGCCAGTAGTGTCGGAGAGCGGTCCTACGAGCAGTACTTC. Encoded protein: CASSVGERSYEQYF. Full variable domain (missing parts from reference TRBV19 and TRBJ2-7): DGGITQSPKYLFRKEGQNVTLSCEQNLNHDAMYWYRQDPGQGLRLIYYSQIVNDFQKGDIAEGYSVSREKKESFPLTVTSAQKNPTAFYLCASSVGERSYEQYFGPGTRLTVT.

V and J are TRBV30 and TRBJ1-1; no definite D call. This CDR3 has 12 amino acids. V was pared by 4 bases and J by 5 bases, with 11 bases between. The V gene's germline CDR1 is GTSNPN and CDR2 SVGIG (reference sequence). The CDR3 nucleotides are TGTGCCTGGAAGAGGAGGGTAACTGAAGCTTTCTTT. It yields the protein CAWKRRVTEAFF.

The chain is built from TRBV2 and TRBJ2-4, with 9 positions matching TRBD1. The V and J ends lost 3 bases and 9 bases, in that order; junction bases with no gene match: 15. This CDR3 has 17 amino acids. CDR1 and CDR2 (germline): SNHLY, FYNNEI. The CDR3 is CASSDWSNRGQLGIQYF. CDR3 sequence (DNA): TGTGCCAGCAGTGATTGGTCAAACAGGGGGCAACTAGGCATTCAGTACTTC.

The V call is TRBV9, the J call TRBJ2-2, with TRBD1 identical over 9 bases. After removal of 1 base from V and 3 bases from J, the junction contained 1 base not matched to a gene. There are 15 residues in the CDR3. Germline V lookup: CDR1 SGDLS, CDR2 YYNGEE. The CDR3: CASSVRQGDTGELFF. In DNA, the CDR3 is TGTGCCAGCAGCGTAAGACAGGGGGACACCGGGGAGCTGTTTTTT. Full variable domain (outside the CDR3, taken from reference TRBV9 and TRBJ2-2): DSGVTQTPKHLITATGQRVTLRCSPRSGDLSVYWYQQSLDQGLQFLIQYYNGEERAKGNILERFSAQQFPDLHSELNLSSLELGDSALYFCASSVRQGDTGELFFGEGSRLTVL.

The J gene is TRBJ1-4, the V gene TRBV28, with a tentative D call TRBD1 (6 bases). V was pared by 2 bases and J by 4 bases, with 20 bases between. This CDR3 has 18 amino acids. Germline loops: CDR1 MDHEN, CDR2 SYDVKM. The CDR3 loop reads CASSLGAGVSPVNEKLFF. The CDR3 nucleotides read TGTGCCAGCAGTTTAGGGGCAGGGGTATCGCCGGTTAATGAAAAACTGTTTTTT.

V and J are TRBV25-1 and TRBJ2-2, with no clear D. CDR1 and CDR2 from the germline V gene are MGHDK and SYGVNS. With 2 bases removed from V and 4 bases from J, the gap between germline ends came to 5 bases. The CDR3 is made up of 13 amino acids. The CDR3 nucleotides read TGTGCCAGCAGTGAACCGGGCACCGGGGAGCTGTTTTTT. Translation: CASSEPGTGELFF.

The gene calls are TRBV27 and TRBJ2-7; 10 bases line up with TRBD2. The CDR3 length is 17 residues. Germline lookup yields CDR1 MNHEY and CDR2 SMNVEV (reference sequence). The ends lost 2 bases at V and 0 bases at J; junction bases unmatched: 7. The CDR3: CASSLRAPSGGSYEQYF. The CDR3 nucleotides read TGTGCCAGCAGTTTAAGGGCTCCTAGCGGGGGCTCCTACGAGCAGTACTTC.

The chain combines TRBV28 with TRBJ2-2; a possible D gene is TRBD1 (5 bases). Trimming removed 5 bases from V and 2 bases from J, with 6 bases in between. The CDR3 consists of 13 residues. Germline-derived CDR1 and CDR2 are MDHEN and SYDVKM. The CDR3 sequence is CASSDSNTGELFF. In DNA, the CDR3 is TGTGCCAGCAGTGACAGTAACACCGGGGAGCTGTTTTTT. Drawing the rest from reference TRBV28 and TRBJ2-2, the complete variable domain is DVKVTQSSRYLVKRTGEKVFLECVQDMDHENMFWYRQDPGLGLRLIYFSYDVKMKEKGDIPEGYSVSREKKERFSLILESASTNQTSMYLCASSDSNTGELFFGEGSRLTVL.

The chain has TRBV11-1 and TRBJ1-2; maybe TRBD1 (5 bases). The CDR3 covers 13 residues. Germline values: CDR1 SGHAT, CDR2 FQDESV (reference sequence). V gave up 5 bases and J gave up 3 bases, with 10 bases separating them. CDR3 DNA: TGTGCCAGCAGCCCCGACAGCGACTATGGCTACACCTTC. This translates into CASSPDSDYGYTF.

The chain is built from TRBV19 and TRBJ2-7; TRBD1 matches 7 bases. The CDR3 is made up of 14 amino acids. Trimming cost V 6 bases and J 2 bases; bases outside gene matches: 7. CDR1 is LNHDA, CDR2 SQIVND, per germline (reference sequence). Written as DNA, the CDR3 is TGTGCCAGTAGCCTCAGACAGGGTCCCTACGAGCAGTACTTC. It specifies CASSLRQGPYEQYF.

The chain combines TRBV19 with TRBJ1-5; D unresolved. The CDR3 extends over 16 amino acids. Germline V gene lookup returns CDR1 LNHDA and CDR2 SQIVND (reference sequence). The V and J ends lost 3 bases and 4 bases respectively, with 16 bases between them. CDR3 loop: CASSIDAGDNNQPQHF. The CDR3 region has the DNA TGTGCCAGTAGTATTGATGCGGGAGACAATAATCAGCCCCAGCATTTT.

V and J are TRBV4-2 and TRBJ2-1, with TRBD2 matching 7 bases. Germline values: CDR1 LGHNA, CDR2 YNFKEQ. V lost 3 bases to trimming and J lost 0 bases; unmatched junction nucleotides: 8. CDR3 size: 17 residues. Written as DNA, the CDR3 is TGTGCCAGCAGCCAGATCGGGACTAAAAGCTCCTACAATGAGCAGTTCTTC. This translates into CASSQIGTKSSYNEQFF.

The chain carries TRBV4-1 and TRBJ1-2, with 7 bases matching TRBD1. CDR3 length: 17 amino acids. The J segment lost 4 bases and the V segment lost 2 bases, leaving 13 bases of the junction unmatched. Germline CDR1 and CDR2: MGHRA and YSYEKL. CDR3: CASSQWDSIPLSYGYTF. As DNA, the CDR3 is TGCGCCAGCAGCCAATGGGACAGTATACCCCTCAGCTATGGCTACACCTTC.

The rearrangement joins TRBV6-5 to TRBJ2-7; TRBD1 might be the D (5 bases). CDR3 length equals 15 residues. V was pared by 2 bases and J by 0 bases, with 11 bases between. Germline CDR1 reads MNHEY; CDR2 reads SVGAGI. CDR3 sequence reads: CASSYHGHGSYEQYF. CDR3 nucleotides: TGTGCCAGCAGTTACCACGGACACGGCTCCTACGAGCAGTACTTC.